The T cell receptor (beta chain) under discussion was sequenced for a study of neurological immune-mediated disorders. The study's findings and limits: HTLV-1-associated myelopathy ranked highest for TCR clonal expansion and multiple sclerosis lowest, beneath healthy controls.

This clonotype was seen many times. Its target is unknown. The CDR3 loop spans 13 amino acids. Germline V gene data show CDR1 as SGHDT and CDR2 as YYEEEE. Between the trimmed V and J ends, which lost 2 bases and 0 bases, there was a span of 4 bases. Time point indicated: longitudinal time-point 1 (baseline). Volunteers from a blood bank in Maryland, USA, made up the healthy controls. 5'RACE generated cDNA with 10-nucleotide random UMIs. TCRdb processed the 5' RACE reads anew with MiXCR; each CDR3 protein has one entry. The sample lists approximately 46,000 distinct CDR3 sequences, 10% occurring once. This sequence was found in a woman between 40 and 55 years old in good health. The gene calls are TRBV5-6 and TRBJ2-3; D is ambiguous. Sequencing input: PBMCs. The DNA of the CDR3 is TGTGCCAGCAGCTTAGGGAGCACAGATACGCAGTATTTT. Encoded protein: CASSLGSTDTQYF. Using reference TRBV5-6 and TRBJ2-3 for the parts outside the CDR3, the full variable domain is DAGVTQSPTHLIKTRGQQVTLRCSPKSGHDTVSWYQQALGQGPQFIFQYYEEEERQRGNFPDRFSGHQFPNYSSELNVNALLLGDSALYLCASSLGSTDTQYFGPGTRLTVL.